The 2 T cell receptor beta chains presented below share a single source sample, sequenced in a study of blood T cell repertoires in COVID-19. Assay used: immunoSEQ multiplex PCR; TCRdb lists only in-frame clones, some missing. The table records roughly 120,000 clones, roughly 80% of them present only once. What was sequenced was peripheral blood. Receptors were obtained from a human donor in a cohort sampled during active or convalescent COVID-19.

J is TRBJ2-6 and V is TRBV18; no clear D. The CDR3 loop spans 17 amino acids. Germline lookup yields CDR1 KGHSH and CDR2 LQKENI. Deletions cut 2 bases from V and 5 bases from J, with 16 bases between. CDR3 residues: CASSPGDISFWANVLTF. As DNA, the CDR3 is TGTGCCAGCTCACCAGGCGACATCTCCTTCTGGGCCAACGTCCTGACTTTC.

The genes are TRBV19 and TRBJ2-7; TRBD2 aligns across 9 bases. CDR1 and CDR2 from the germline V gene are LNHDA and SQIVND (reference sequence). V gave up 0 bases and J gave up 4 bases; unmatched junction bases: 4. This CDR3 comprises 15 residues. The CDR3 is CASSIESGRRYEQYF. Here the CDR3 DNA reads TGTGCCAGTAGTATAGAAAGCGGGAGGCGGTACGAGCAGTACTTC.